The clone carrying this T cell receptor beta chain was observed a handful of times. Its cognate antigen is unknown. The sample comes from a study of CD8+CD57+ T cells in acquired aplastic anemia. Study-level background: Quantities of DNA derived from sorted CD4+ and CD8+ cells averaged around 3 ug. Study outcomes and limitations: For CD8+ Simpson's diversity, patients and controls showed no significant difference. Both patients and controls carried the same twenty-nine CD8+ CDR3 sequences.

Genomic DNA, serving as template, underwent TCR beta VDJ and CDR3 profiling. TCRdb independently ran MiXCR on the reads; one entry per CDR3 protein. The sample consists of 90,000 to 130,000 distinct CDR3 sequences, 40% to 65% of them appearing once. Trimming took off 0 bases at V and 7 bases at J, with 19 bases between the two ends. CDR1 LNHNV and CDR2 YYDKDF come from the germline V gene (reference sequence). This CDR3 is 17 amino acids long. This receptor was identified in a human donor in good health, serving as a control. Sequenced material: sorted CD4+, CD8+, or CD8+CD57+ T cells (not recorded which) from PBMCs. The V and J genes are TRBV15 and TRBJ2-1; perhaps TRBD2 as D (8 bases). CDR3 loop: CATSRDSGGGARNEQFF. CDR3 nucleotides: TGTGCCACCAGCAGAGATTCGGGAGGGGGCGCGCGGAATGAGCAGTTCTTC.